This T cell receptor (beta chain) was identified during a study of OX40 agonist ivuxolimab in advanced cancers. Regarding the study as a whole: Some patients who did not respond also had low normalized T-cell clonal expansion. Blood T cells, both CD4+ and CD8+, expanded clonally by week 6 at 0.1 to 3.0 mg/kg. The mean number of expanded clones was higher in CD8+ T cells than in CD4+.

Autoimmune disease history or systemic immunosuppression excluded patients. This clone was counted a few times. Its antigen is not identified. The table came from immunoSEQ multiplex PCR; TCRdb's copy has only in-frame clones and leaves some out. Of tens of thousands of clones in the sample, about nine tenths were seen once. Germline CDR1 and CDR2: MNHNS and SASEGT. Trimming removed 4 bases from V and 0 bases from J, with 13 bases in between. The CDR3 is 15 residues long. The chain combines TRBV6-1 with TRBJ2-7; a possible D gene is TRBD2 (6 bases). This specimen was CD4+ or CD8+ T cells sorted from blood, taken in a trial of the OX40 agonist ivuxolimab. The sequence came from an adult with an advanced solid tumor such as melanoma, head and neck, liver or kidney cancer. CDR3 residues: CASSVVTGVSYEQYF. CDR3 bases: TGTGCCAGCAGTGTTGTGACGGGAGTCTCCTACGAGCAGTACTTC.